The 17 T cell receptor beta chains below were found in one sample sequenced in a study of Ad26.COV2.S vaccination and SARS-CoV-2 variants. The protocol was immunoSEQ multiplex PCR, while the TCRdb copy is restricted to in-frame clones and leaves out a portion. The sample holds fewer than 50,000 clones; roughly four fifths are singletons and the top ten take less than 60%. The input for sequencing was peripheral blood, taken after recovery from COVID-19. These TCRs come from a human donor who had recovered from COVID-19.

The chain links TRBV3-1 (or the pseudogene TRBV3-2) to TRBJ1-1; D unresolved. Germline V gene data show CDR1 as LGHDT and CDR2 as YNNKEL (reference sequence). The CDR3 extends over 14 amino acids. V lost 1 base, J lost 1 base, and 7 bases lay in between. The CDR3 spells CASSQAFENTEAFF. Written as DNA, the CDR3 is TGTGCCAGCAGCCAAGCCTTCGAGAACACTGAAGCTTTCTTT.

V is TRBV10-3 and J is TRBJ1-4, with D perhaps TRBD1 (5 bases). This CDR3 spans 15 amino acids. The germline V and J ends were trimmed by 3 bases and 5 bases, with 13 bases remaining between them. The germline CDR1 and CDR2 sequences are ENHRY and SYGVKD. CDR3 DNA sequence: TGTGCCATCAGTGATTTCGGCCAGGGAAATGAAAAACTGTTTTTT. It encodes CAISDFGQGNEKLFF.

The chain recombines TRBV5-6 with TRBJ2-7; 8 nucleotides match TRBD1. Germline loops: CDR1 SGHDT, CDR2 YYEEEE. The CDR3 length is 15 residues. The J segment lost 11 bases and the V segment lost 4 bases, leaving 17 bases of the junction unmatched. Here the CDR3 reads CASSTSPGQATMEYF. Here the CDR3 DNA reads TGTGCCAGCAGCACCTCGCCGGGACAGGCTACGATGGAGTACTTC.

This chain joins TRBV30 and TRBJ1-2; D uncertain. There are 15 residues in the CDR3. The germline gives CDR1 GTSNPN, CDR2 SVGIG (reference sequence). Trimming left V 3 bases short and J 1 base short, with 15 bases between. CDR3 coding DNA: TGTGCCTGGAGGGGTTTAGGGTTATTTAACTATGGCTACACCTTC. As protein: CAWRGLGLFNYGYTF. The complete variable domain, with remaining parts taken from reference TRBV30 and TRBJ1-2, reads SQTIHQWPATLVQPVGSPLSLECTVEGTSNPNLYWYRQAAGRGLQLLFYSVGIGQISSEVPQNLSASRPQDRQFILSSKKLLLSDSGFYLCAWRGLGLFNYGYTFGSGTRLTVV.

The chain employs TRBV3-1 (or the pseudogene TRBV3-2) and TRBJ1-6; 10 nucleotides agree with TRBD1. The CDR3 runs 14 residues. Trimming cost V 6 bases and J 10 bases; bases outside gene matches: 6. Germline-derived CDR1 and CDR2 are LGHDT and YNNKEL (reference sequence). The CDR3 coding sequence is TGTGCCAGCAGTCCCGGGACAGGGGAATCACCCCTCCACTTT. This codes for CASSPGTGESPLHF.

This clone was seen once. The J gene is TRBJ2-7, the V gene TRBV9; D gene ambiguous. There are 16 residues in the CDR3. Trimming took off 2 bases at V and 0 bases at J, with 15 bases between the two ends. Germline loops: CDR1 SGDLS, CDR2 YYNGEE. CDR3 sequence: CASSVTAGYNSYEQYF. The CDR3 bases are TGTGCCAGCAGCGTCACCGCCGGATACAACTCCTACGAGCAGTACTTC. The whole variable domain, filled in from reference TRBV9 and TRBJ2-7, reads DSGVTQTPKHLITATGQRVTLRCSPRSGDLSVYWYQQSLDQGLQFLIQYYNGEERAKGNILERFSAQQFPDLHSELNLSSLELGDSALYFCASSVTAGYNSYEQYFGPGTRLTVT.

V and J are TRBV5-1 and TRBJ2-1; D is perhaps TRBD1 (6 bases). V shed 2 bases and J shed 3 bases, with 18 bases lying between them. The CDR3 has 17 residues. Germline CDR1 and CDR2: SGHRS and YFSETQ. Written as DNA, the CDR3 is TGCGCCAGCAGCTTAAACATCCCAGGGGTCTACTACAATGAGCAGTTCTTC. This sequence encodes CASSLNIPGVYYNEQFF.

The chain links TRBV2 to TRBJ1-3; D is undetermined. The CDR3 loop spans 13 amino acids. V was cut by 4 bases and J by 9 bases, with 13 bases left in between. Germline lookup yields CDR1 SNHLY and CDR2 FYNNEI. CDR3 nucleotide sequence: TGTGCCAGCAGTGTGGCCCTTCCGTCCACCATATATTTT. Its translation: CASSVALPSTIYF.

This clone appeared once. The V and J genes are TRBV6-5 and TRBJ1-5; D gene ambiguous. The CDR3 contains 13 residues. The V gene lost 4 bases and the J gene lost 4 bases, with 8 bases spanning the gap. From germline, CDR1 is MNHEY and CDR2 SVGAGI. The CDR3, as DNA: TGTGCCAGCAGTTCACAGCCTAATCAGCCCCAGCATTTT. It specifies CASSSQPNQPQHF.

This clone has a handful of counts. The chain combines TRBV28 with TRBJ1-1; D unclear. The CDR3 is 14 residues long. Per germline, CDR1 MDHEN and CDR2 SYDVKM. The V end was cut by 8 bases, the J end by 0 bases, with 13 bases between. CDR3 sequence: CASVSAAMNTEAFF. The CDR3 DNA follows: TGTGCCAGCGTATCGGCGGCGATGAACACTGAAGCTTTCTTT. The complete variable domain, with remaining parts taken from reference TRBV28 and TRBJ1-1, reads DVKVTQSSRYLVKRTGEKVFLECVQDMDHENMFWYRQDPGLGLRLIYFSYDVKMKEKGDIPEGYSVSREKKERFSLILESASTNQTSMYLCASVSAAMNTEAFFGQGTRLTVV.

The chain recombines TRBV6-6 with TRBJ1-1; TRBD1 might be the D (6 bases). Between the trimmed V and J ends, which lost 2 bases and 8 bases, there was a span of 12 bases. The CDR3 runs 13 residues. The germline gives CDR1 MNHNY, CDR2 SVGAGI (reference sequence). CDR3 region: CASSYHGGGEAFF. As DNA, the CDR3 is TGTGCCAGCAGTTACCACGGGGGCGGAGAAGCTTTCTTT.

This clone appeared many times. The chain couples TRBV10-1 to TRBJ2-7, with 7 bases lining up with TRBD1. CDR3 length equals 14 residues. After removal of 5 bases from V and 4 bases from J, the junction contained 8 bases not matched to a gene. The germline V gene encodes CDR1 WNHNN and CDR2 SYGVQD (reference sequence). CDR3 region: CASSTDRVWYEQYV. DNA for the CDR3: TGCGCCAGCAGTACAGACAGGGTTTGGTACGAGCAGTACGTC.

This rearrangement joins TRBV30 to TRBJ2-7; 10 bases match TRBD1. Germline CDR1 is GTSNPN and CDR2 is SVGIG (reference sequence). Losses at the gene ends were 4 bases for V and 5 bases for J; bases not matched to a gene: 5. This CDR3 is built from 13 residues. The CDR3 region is CAWNRQGADEQYF. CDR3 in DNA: TGTGCCTGGAACCGACAGGGGGCGGACGAGCAGTACTTC.

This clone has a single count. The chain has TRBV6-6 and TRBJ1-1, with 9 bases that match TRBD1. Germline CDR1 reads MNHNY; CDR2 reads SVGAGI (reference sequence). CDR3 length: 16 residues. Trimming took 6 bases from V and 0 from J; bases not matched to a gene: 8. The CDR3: CASSWGQGAMNTEAFF. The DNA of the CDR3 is TGTGCCAGCAGCTGGGGACAGGGAGCTATGAACACTGAAGCTTTCTTT.

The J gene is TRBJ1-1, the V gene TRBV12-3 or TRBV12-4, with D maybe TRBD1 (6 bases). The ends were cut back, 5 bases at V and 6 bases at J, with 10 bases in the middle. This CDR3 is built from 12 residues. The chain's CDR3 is CASSIGGPEAFF. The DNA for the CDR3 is TGTGCCAGCAGTATCGGGGGGCCTGAAGCTTTCTTT.

The CDR3 reads CASSLGVSGANVLTF. Written as DNA, the CDR3 is TGTGCCAGCAGCTTAGGTGTCTCTGGGGCCAACGTCCTGACTTTC. The V gene is TRBV5-6, the J gene TRBJ2-6; D is unclear. V gave up 2 bases and J gave up 0 bases, with 6 bases separating them. Germline CDR1 SGHDT, CDR2 YYEEEE. This CDR3 contains 15 residues.

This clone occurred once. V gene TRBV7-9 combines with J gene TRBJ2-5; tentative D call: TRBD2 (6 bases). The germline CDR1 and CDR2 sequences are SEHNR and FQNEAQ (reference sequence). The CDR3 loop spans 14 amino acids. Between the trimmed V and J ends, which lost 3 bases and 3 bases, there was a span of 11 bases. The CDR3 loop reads CASSLRGGEETQYF. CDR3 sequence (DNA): TGTGCCAGCAGCTTGCGCGGCGGGGAAGAGACCCAGTACTTC.